This TCR beta chain derives from a study of blood T cell repertoires in COVID-19. About the study: The cDNA or gDNA used as material had been derived from T cells, B-cell-depleted T cells, or PBMCs.

Under the authors' procedure: Reference gene primer amplification yielded estimated nucleated cell counts. Assay used: immunoSEQ multiplex PCR; TCRdb lists only in-frame clones, some missing. From that table come the V and J calls and clone size; the DNA was used to work out D and trimming. The sample has approximately 200,000 clones, 84% seen once; the top ten hold about 10%. The V gene's germline CDR1 is SGHTA and CDR2 FQGNSA. J gave up 4 bases and V 8 bases, and 13 bases lay outside the gene matches. The CDR3 sequence is 15 residues long. This receptor was obtained from a woman at least 80 years old with COVID-19, enrolled during active disease. Sequenced input: peripheral blood. The chain joins TRBV7-2 to TRBJ2-7; 8 positions agree with TRBD1. This CDR3 reads CASGESGGAQYEQYF. CDR3 coding DNA: TGTGCCAGCGGAGAGTCAGGGGGCGCTCAGTACGAGCAGTACTTC.